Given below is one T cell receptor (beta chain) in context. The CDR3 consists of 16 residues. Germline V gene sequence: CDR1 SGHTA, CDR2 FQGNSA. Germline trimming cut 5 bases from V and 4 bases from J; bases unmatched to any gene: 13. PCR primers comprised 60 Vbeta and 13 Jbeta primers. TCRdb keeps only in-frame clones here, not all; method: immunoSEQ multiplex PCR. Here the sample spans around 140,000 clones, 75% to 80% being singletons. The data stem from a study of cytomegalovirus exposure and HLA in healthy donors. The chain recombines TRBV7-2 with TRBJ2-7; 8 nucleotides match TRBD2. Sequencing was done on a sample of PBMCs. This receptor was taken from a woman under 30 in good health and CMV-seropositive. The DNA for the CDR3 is TGTGCCAGCAGCGGGGGGGGGACTAGGTCTAGGTACGAGCAGTACTTC. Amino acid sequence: CASSGGGTRSRYEQYF.